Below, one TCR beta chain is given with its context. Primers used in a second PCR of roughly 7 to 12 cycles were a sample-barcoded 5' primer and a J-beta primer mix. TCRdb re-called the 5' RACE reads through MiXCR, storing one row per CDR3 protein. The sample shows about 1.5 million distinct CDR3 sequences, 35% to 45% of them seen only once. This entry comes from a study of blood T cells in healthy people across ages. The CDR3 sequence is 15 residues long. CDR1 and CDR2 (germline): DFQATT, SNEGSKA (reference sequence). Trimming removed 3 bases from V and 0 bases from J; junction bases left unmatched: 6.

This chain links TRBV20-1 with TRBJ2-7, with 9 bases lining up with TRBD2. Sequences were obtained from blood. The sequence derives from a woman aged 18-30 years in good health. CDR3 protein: CSARILAGLSYEQYF. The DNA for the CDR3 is TGCAGTGCTAGGATTCTAGCGGGGCTCTCCTACGAGCAGTACTTC.